This T cell receptor (beta chain) derives from a study of blood T cell repertoires in COVID-19. Of note for this clone: The sample holds other DNA sequences that translate to the same CDR3.

Germline values: CDR1 SGHRS, CDR2 YFSETQ. After removal of 2 bases from V and 4 bases from J, the junction contained 2 bases not matched to a gene. The CDR3 loop spans 15 amino acids. TCRdb's copy holds only in-frame clones and misses some; the assay was immunoSEQ multiplex PCR. The sample includes about 110,000 clones, roughly 80% of them seen just once. The specimen was peripheral blood. This receptor was obtained from a woman older than 75 with acute or convalescent COVID-19. The rearrangement uses TRBV5-1 and TRBJ2-1; TRBD1 matches at 11 bases. The CDR3 DNA reads TGCGCCAGCAGCTTAGGGACAGGGGGTTACAATGAGCAGTTCTTC. It yields the protein CASSLGTGGYNEQFF.